Each of the 20 T cell receptor beta chains below was sequenced from the same sample in a study of metastatic and nonmetastatic thyroid tumors. Thyroid surgery had not been preceded by any treatment in any patient. With MiXCR, TCRdb reprocessed the PCR reads. The sample holds tens of thousands of clones, 20% to 25% seen once. The specimen sequenced was tumor tissue. The receptors shown here come from a female donor with papillary thyroid cancer or a benign thyroid nodule (not recorded which). Some clones in this sample may be carry-over from other donors' samples.

Remarks on this clone: This sequence may be a read error, since a much larger clone differs from it by one base. J is TRBJ2-2 and V is TRBV27; D is uncertain. The V and J ends lost 7 bases and 7 bases respectively, with 13 bases between them. There are 13 residues in the CDR3. The germline gives CDR1 MNHEY, CDR2 SMNVEV (reference sequence). CDR3 region: CASIYNTVGELFF. The CDR3 DNA is TGTGCCAGCATTTATAACACCGTCGGGGAGCTGTTTTTT.

This sequence joins TRBV19 and TRBJ1-1; D is unclear. This CDR3 has 13 residues. Germline V gene sequence: CDR1 LNHDA, CDR2 SQIVND (reference sequence). V was cut by 6 bases and J by 1 base, with 9 bases left in between. The CDR3 nucleotides are TGTGCCAGTAGAAGGACCGAGAACACTGAAGCTTTCTTT. Translation: CASRRTENTEAFF.

This chain uses TRBV7-2 with TRBJ2-5; 7 bases are shared with TRBD1. The germline V gene has CDR1 SGHTA and CDR2 FQGNSA. Trimming cost V 6 bases and J 1 base; bases outside gene matches: 14. The CDR3 covers 17 residues. CDR3 amino acids: CASSGDLGTAGQETQYF. CDR3 coding DNA: TGTGCCAGCAGTGGAGACCTAGGGACAGCCGGCCAAGAGACCCAGTACTTC. Based on the CDR3 plus reference TRBV7-2 and TRBJ2-5, the full variable domain is GAGVSQSPSNKVTEKGKDVELRCDPISGHTALYWYRQSLGQGLEFLIYFQGNSAPDKSGLPSDRFSAERTGGSVSTLTIQRTQQEDSAVYLCASSGDLGTAGQETQYFGPGTRLLVL.

This clone has ten or more counts. Other DNA sequences within the sample encode an identical CDR3. The chain uses TRBV20-1 and TRBJ2-3; D is undetermined. CDR3 length: 12 residues. V was clipped by 2 bases and J by 0 bases, with 3 bases between them. Germline CDR1 is DFQATT and CDR2 is SNEGSKA (reference sequence). CDR3 region: CSARSSTDTQYF. Here the CDR3 DNA reads TGCAGTGCTAGAAGCAGCACAGATACGCAGTATTTT.

The V call is TRBV5-6, the J call TRBJ2-7; no firm D call. CDR3 size: 14 residues. Per germline, CDR1 SGHDT and CDR2 YYEEEE. V lost 3 bases to trimming and J lost 0 bases, with 10 bases between them. The CDR3 DNA sequence: TGTGCCAGCAGCTCCCGACGGAGCTCCTACGAGCAGTACTTC. Protein: CASSSRRSSYEQYF.

The chain uses TRBV28 and TRBJ2-5; 10 nucleotides line up with TRBD2. The CDR3 length is 14 residues. J gave up 5 bases and V 6 bases, and 6 bases lay outside the gene matches. Germline-derived CDR1 and CDR2 are MDHEN and SYDVKM. For the CDR3, the DNA is TGTGCCAGCAGGGCTAGCGGGAGTTGGGAGACCCAGTACTTC. It codes for CASRASGSWETQYF.

Of note for this clone: This may be a read error: a much more frequent sequence differs by one nucleotide. The chain has TRBV20-1 and TRBJ1-1; no firm D call. Trimming removed 3 bases from V and 5 bases from J, with 10 bases in between. The CDR3 contains 12 residues. Germline V gene data show CDR1 as DFQATT and CDR2 as SNEGSKA (reference sequence). The chain's CDR3 is CSASGWRTEAFF. CDR3 sequence (DNA): TGCAGTGCTAGCGGGTGGAGGACTGAAGCTTTCTTT.

This clone was seen ten or more times. For the CDR3, the DNA is TGTGCCAGCAGCTTTAAACAGGGGACCGGGGAGCTGTTTTTT. Amino acids: CASSFKQGTGELFF. This chain uses TRBV14 with TRBJ2-2, with TRBD1 matching over 7 bases. Germline trimming cut 5 bases from V and 5 bases from J; bases unmatched to any gene: 5. The CDR3 length is 14 residues. Germline CDR1 and CDR2: SGHDN and FVKESK.

This clone occurred many times. The chain employs TRBV6-4 and TRBJ2-3; TRBD1 aligns across 9 bases. J lost 1 base, V lost 4 bases, and 0 bases had no gene match. The V gene's germline CDR1 is MRHNA and CDR2 SNTAGT. The CDR3 has 14 amino acids. CDR3 bases: TGTGCCAGCAGTGGGACAGGGGGCACAGATACGCAGTATTTT. Translated, it gives CASSGTGGTDTQYF.

This clone has ten or more counts. V is TRBV20-1 and J is TRBJ2-7; no reliable D call. The V and J ends lost 7 bases and 2 bases respectively, with 9 bases between them. The germline CDR1 and CDR2 sequences are DFQATT and SNEGSKA (reference sequence). The CDR3 length is 11 residues. In DNA, the CDR3 is TGCAGTGGAGCAGGAACCTACGAGCAGTACTTC. Its translation: CSGAGTYEQYF.

By its share, this clone is medium-sized. The genes are TRBV11-2 and TRBJ1-1; D call uncertain. V was clipped by 4 bases and J by 4 bases, with 22 bases between them. Germline values: CDR1 SGHAT, CDR2 FQNNGV. CDR3 size: 17 residues. In DNA form, the CDR3 reads TGTGCCAGCAGCTATATCTATTTTGCGGGGAAGAGCACTGAAGCTTTCTTT. Its translation is CASSYIYFAGKSTEAFF. Variable domain in full (rest from reference TRBV11-2 and TRBJ1-1): EAGVAQSPRYKIIEKRQSVAFWCNPISGHATLYWYQQILGQGPKLLIQFQNNGVVDDSQLPKDRFSAERLKGVDSTLKIQPAKLEDSAVYLCASSYIYFAGKSTEAFFGQGTRLTVV.

The V gene is TRBV5-1, the J gene TRBJ2-1; 12 bases agree with TRBD2. The CDR3 runs 17 residues. Germline lookup yields CDR1 SGHRS and CDR2 YFSETQ. Trimming cost V 3 bases and J 4 bases; bases outside gene matches: 8. CDR3 DNA sequence: TGCGCCAGCAGCTATTGGACTAGCGGGGAACTTTACAATGAGCAGTTCTTC. This encodes CASSYWTSGELYNEQFF.

This CDR3 reads CASSLKGREGPYEQYF. The CDR3 nucleotides are TGTGCCAGCAGCTTAAAGGGCAGGGAAGGTCCCTACGAGCAGTACTTC. The J gene is TRBJ2-7, the V gene TRBV7-3; D perhaps matches TRBD1 (5 bases). CDR3 length: 16 amino acids. Germline CDR1 and CDR2: SGHTA and FQGTGA. Between the trimmed V and J ends, which lost 1 base and 2 bases, there was a span of 15 bases.

V and J are TRBV6-2 or TRBV6-3 and TRBJ1-5; a weak D match, TRBD1 (6 bases). The V end was cut by 5 bases, the J end by 5 bases, with 16 bases between. The CDR3 length is 15 residues. Germline V lookup: CDR1 MNHEY, CDR2 SVGEGT. Written as DNA, the CDR3 is TGTGCCAGCAGTACGCAGGGGACCCCATATCAGCCCCAGCATTTT. Its translation is CASSTQGTPYQPQHF.

This clone has ten or more counts. This chain's CDR3 is CASSLGPGGSGANVLTF. In DNA form, the CDR3 reads TGTGCCAGCAGTCTAGGGCCGGGGGGATCTGGGGCCAACGTCCTGACTTTC. The chain is built from TRBV12-3 or TRBV12-4 and TRBJ2-6, with 7 nucleotides matching TRBD2. Trimming cost V 5 bases and J 1 base; bases outside gene matches: 8. The CDR3 sequence is 17 residues long.

The chain couples TRBV6-1 to TRBJ2-6; the match to TRBD2 covers 10 bases. The germline gives CDR1 MNHNS, CDR2 SASEGT. The CDR3 has 17 residues. With 8 bases clipped from V and 1 base from J, the junction kept 8 bases outside the gene matches. DNA for the CDR3: TGTGCCAGCTCTAGCGGGAGTCGAGGATCTGGGGCCAACGTCCTGACTTTC. Translating it yields CASSSGSRGSGANVLTF.

This clone was detected ten times or more. This rearrangement joins TRBV6-2 or TRBV6-3 to TRBJ2-3; no firm D call. The CDR3 is 14 amino acids. V was shortened by 2 bases and J by 2 bases, with 8 bases between the two germline ends. CDR1 MNHEY and CDR2 SVGEGT come from the germline V gene. The CDR3 region is CASSYQEHTDTQYF. The CDR3 DNA reads TGTGCCAGCAGTTACCAAGAGCACACAGATACGCAGTATTTT.

J is TRBJ1-2 and V is TRBV18; possible D gene TRBD1, 6 bases. CDR1 is KGHSH and CDR2 is LQKENI in the germline V gene. With 4 bases removed from V and 8 bases from J, the gap between germline ends came to 17 bases. This CDR3 has 14 amino acids. In nucleotides, the CDR3 is TGTGCCAGCTCACATCCGGGACACTACGACGGCTACACCTTC. Residues: CASSHPGHYDGYTF. Full variable domain (remainder filled in from reference TRBV18 and TRBJ1-2): NAGVMQNPRHLVRRRGQEARLRCSPMKGHSHVYWYRQLPEEGLKFMVYLQKENIIDESGMPKERFSAEFPKEGPSILRIQQVVRGDSAAYFCASSHPGHYDGYTFGSGTRLTVV.

This chain links TRBV6-1 with TRBJ1-1; D is uncertain. From germline, CDR1 is MNHNS and CDR2 SASEGT. CDR3 length: 13 amino acids. Trimming removed 7 bases from V and 5 bases from J, with 14 bases in between. The CDR3 DNA reads as TGTGCCAGCACTCGAACCTTAGGGACTGAAGCTTTCTTT. Residues: CASTRTLGTEAFF.

This clone was counted ten times or more. The chain carries TRBV6-5 and TRBJ1-5; D ambiguous. The germline V and J ends were trimmed by 0 bases and 0 bases, with 3 bases remaining between them. CDR1 and CDR2 (germline): MNHEY, SVGAGI. The CDR3 runs to 14 residues. The CDR3 loop reads CASSYSYSNQPQHF. CDR3 DNA sequence: TGTGCCAGCAGTTACTCGTATAGCAATCAGCCCCAGCATTTT.